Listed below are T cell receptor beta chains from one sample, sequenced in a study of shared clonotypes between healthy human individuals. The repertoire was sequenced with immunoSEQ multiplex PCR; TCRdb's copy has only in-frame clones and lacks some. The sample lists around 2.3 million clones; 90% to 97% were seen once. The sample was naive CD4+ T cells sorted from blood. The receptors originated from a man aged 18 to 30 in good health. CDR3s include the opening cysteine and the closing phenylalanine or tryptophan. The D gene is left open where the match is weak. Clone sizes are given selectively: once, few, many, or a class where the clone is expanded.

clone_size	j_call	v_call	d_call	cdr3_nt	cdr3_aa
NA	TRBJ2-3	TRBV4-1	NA	TGCGCCAGCAGCCAAGAAACACGGGGCACAGATACGCAGTATTTT	CASSQETRGTDTQYF
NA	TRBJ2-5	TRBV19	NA	TGTGCCAGTAGTATTAGTGGACAAGAGACCCAGTACTTC	CASSISGQETQYF
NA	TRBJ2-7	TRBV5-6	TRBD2	TGTGCCAGCAGCTTACGGACTAGCGGGAGTCGCGCCTACGAGCAGTACTTC	CASSLRTSGSRAYEQYF
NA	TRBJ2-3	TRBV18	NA	TGTGCCAGCTCACCCCAGGCTAGCACAGATACGCAGTATTTT	CASSPQASTDTQYF
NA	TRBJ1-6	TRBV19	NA	TGTGCCAGTAGTATAGCCGGGACGGGGTTAAGTTCACCCCTCCACTTT	CASSIAGTGLSSPLHF
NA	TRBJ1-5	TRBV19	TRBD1	TGTGCCAGTAGTCTCGACAGGGATGGTCAGCCCCAGCATTTT	CASSLDRDGQPQHF
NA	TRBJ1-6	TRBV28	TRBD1	TGTGCCAGCAGCGAACCGACAGGGGATAATTCACCCCTCCACTTT	CASSEPTGDNSPLHF
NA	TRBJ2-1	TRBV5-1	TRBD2	TGCGCCAGCAGCTTGGGAGCCGGGGGGTACAATGAGCAGTTCTTC	CASSLGAGGYNEQFF
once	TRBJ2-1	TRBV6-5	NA	TGTGCCAGCGGCACTAGCACGAACTCCTACAATGAGCAGTTCTTC	CASGTSTNSYNEQFF
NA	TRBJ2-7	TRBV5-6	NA	TGTGCCAGCAGCAATTCCTACGAGCAGTACTTC	CASSNSYEQYF
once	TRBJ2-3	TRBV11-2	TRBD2	TGTGCCAGCAGTTCTAAGCTAGCGGGAGCGAGCACAGATACGCAGTATTTT	CASSSKLAGASTDTQYF
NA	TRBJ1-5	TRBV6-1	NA	TGTGCCAGCAGTGAAAGAGCCCTTAATCAGCCCCAGCATTTT	CASSERALNQPQHF
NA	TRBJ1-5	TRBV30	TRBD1	TGTGCCTGGGGGCAGGGGGCGAGGGGAAGCAATCAGCCCCAGCATTTT	CAWGQGARGSNQPQHF
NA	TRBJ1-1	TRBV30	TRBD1	TGTGCCTGGAGTAGGACAGGGGGTCCCTCGAACACTGAAGCTTTCTTT	CAWSRTGGPSNTEAFF
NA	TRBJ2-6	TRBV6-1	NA	TGTGCCAGCAGTGAAGGAGGGTCTGGGGCCAACGTCCTGACTTTC	CASSEGGSGANVLTF
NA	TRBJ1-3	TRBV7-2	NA	TGTGCCAGCAGCGCCCAGGGGTGGGGAAACACCATATATTTT	CASSAQGWGNTIYF
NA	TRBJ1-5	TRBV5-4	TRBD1	TGTGCCAGCAGCTTGGACAGGGGCGAACAGCCCCAGCATTTT	CASSLDRGEQPQHF
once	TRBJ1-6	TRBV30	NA	TGTGCCTGGAGTGCCGGTAGGGTTTTTACTAGCTCCTATAATTCACCCCTCCACTTT	CAWSAGRVFTSSYNSPLHF
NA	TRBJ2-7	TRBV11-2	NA	TGTGCCAGCAGCTCGAATCGGGAAAGCTACGAGCAGTACTTC	CASSSNRESYEQYF
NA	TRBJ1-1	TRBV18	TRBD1	TGTGCCAGCTCACCACCGGGACAGGGCATTGGAGCTTTCTTT	CASSPPGQGIGAFF
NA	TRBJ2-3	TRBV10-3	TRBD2	TGTGCCATCAGTGAGTGGAGCGGGATAACAGATACGCAGTATTTT	CAISEWSGITDTQYF
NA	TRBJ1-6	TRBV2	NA	TGTGCCAGCAGTTGGGGGCCGGAACCATCACCCCTCCACTTT	CASSWGPEPSPLHF
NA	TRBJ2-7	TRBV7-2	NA	TGTGCCAGCAGCTTAGGAGGGGGTAGCTCCTACGAGCAGTACTTC	CASSLGGGSSYEQYF
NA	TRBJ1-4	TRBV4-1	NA	TGCGCCAGCGCAACTAATGAAAAACTGTTTTTT	CASATNEKLFF
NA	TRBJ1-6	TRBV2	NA	TGTGCCAGCCTTTACAGAGTTAATTCACCCCTCCACTTT	CASLYRVNSPLHF
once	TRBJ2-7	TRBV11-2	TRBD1	TGTGCCAGCAGCTTTACCGGGACAGGGGTTGCCGAGCAGTACTTC	CASSFTGTGVAEQYF
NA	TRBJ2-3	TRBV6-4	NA	TGTGCCAGCAGTGCCCCCCTGGGGGGAAGCACAGATACGCAGTATTTT	CASSAPLGGSTDTQYF
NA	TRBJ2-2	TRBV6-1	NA	TGTGCCAGCAAACCCGCGGGCCTCGGCACCGGGGAGCTGTTTTTT	CASKPAGLGTGELFF
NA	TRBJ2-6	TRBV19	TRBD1	TGTGCCAGTAGAACGGTGGGACAGGGGGCGCGAGGGGCCAACGTCCTGACTTTC	CASRTVGQGARGANVLTF
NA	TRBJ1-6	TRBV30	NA	TGTGCCTGGAGTGTACTGGGGACACGCGCCCTATCAAATTCACCCCTCCACTTT	CAWSVLGTRALSNSPLHF
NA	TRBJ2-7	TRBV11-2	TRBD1	TGTGCCAGCAGATACCCGGGACAGGGCTCCTACGAGCAGTACTTC	CASRYPGQGSYEQYF
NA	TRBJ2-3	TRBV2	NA	TGTGCCAGCAGTTTACTAGCTACCTCAGATACGCAGTATTTT	CASSLLATSDTQYF
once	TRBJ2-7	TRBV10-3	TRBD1	TGTGCCATCAGTGATCGGCAGGGGGTGGCCTACGAGCAGTACTTC	CAISDRQGVAYEQYF
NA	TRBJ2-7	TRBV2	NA	TGTGCCAGCACCAGGGACCGAGCCTACGAGCAGTACTTC	CASTRDRAYEQYF
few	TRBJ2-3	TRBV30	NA	TGTGCCTGGAGTATCTCAGATACGCAGTATTTT	CAWSISDTQYF
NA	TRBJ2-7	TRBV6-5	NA	TGTGCCAGCAACCGCGGGGGCTATTTAGAGCAGTACTTC	CASNRGGYLEQYF
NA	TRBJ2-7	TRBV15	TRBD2	TGTGCCACCAGCCTAACTAGCGGGCCCTACGAGCAGTACTTC	CATSLTSGPYEQYF
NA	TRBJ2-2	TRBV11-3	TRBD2	TGTGCCAGCAGCTTCGGGGGGGAAGCTGCCGGGGAGCTGTTTTTT	CASSFGGEAAGELFF
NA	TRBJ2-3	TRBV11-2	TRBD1	TGTGCCAGCAACTACCCGGGACAGGGGGCTGATACGCAGTATTTT	CASNYPGQGADTQYF
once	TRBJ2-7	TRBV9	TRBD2	TGTGCCAGCAGCGTAGGTACTAGCGGACGTCGCGAGCAGTACTTC	CASSVGTSGRREQYF
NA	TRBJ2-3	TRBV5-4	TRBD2	TGTGCCAGCAGCTTCGGCGGGGGAACTAGCACAGATACGCAGTATTTT	CASSFGGGTSTDTQYF
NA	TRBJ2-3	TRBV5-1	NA	TGCGCCAGCAGCGCCCGATTTGGTACCAGCACAGATACGCAGTATTTT	CASSARFGTSTDTQYF
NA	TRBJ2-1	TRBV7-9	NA	TGTGCCAGCAGCTTAGCGTATGGGGGCCATGAGCAGTTCTTC	CASSLAYGGHEQFF
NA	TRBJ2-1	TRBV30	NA	TGTGCCTGGAGTGTTAACGGTCCAGCTGTGTTCTTC	CAWSVNGPAVFF
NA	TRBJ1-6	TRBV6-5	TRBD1	TGTGCCGCAGGGGGTGAATATAATTCACCCCTCCACTTT	CAAGGEYNSPLHF
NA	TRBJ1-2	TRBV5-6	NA	TGTGCCAGCAGCTTGGCCGTCGGCAGACTCTATGGCTACACCTTC	CASSLAVGRLYGYTF